The 9 T cell receptor beta chains presented below share a single source sample, sequenced in a study of blood T cells in healthy people across ages. It was with a sample-barcoded 5' primer and a J-beta primer mix that a second PCR of roughly 7 to 12 cycles was run. From the 5' RACE reads, TCRdb called clonotypes with MiXCR, one entry per CDR3 protein. The data show 1,800,000 or so distinct CDR3 sequences, 30% to 40% seen once. Sequencing was done on a sample of blood. The receptors come from a human donor in good health.

This clonotype occurred once. The chain couples TRBV6-2 or TRBV6-3 to TRBJ1-1; D gene ambiguous. With 7 bases removed from V and 3 bases from J, the gap between germline ends came to 15 bases. Germline CDR1 reads MNHEY; CDR2 reads SVGEGT. This CDR3 spans 14 amino acids. The CDR3 sequence: CASKETLGDTEAFF. The CDR3 bases are TGTGCCAGCAAGGAAACCCTAGGAGACACTGAAGCTTTCTTT.

This clonotype turned up a few times. The chain uses TRBV4-3 and TRBJ2-5; tentatively, D is TRBD2 (6 bases). Germline-derived CDR1 and CDR2 are LGHNA and YSLEER. CDR3 size: 15 residues. V dropped 5 bases and J dropped 5 bases, with 18 bases sitting between them. CDR3 in amino acids: CASSSRGGTGETQYF. As DNA, the CDR3 is TGCGCCAGCAGCTCCCGTGGCGGGACCGGGGAGACCCAGTACTTC.

Here the CDR3 reads CASRADGDGYGYTF. CDR3 in DNA: TGTGCCAGCAGGGCGGACGGCGACGGCTATGGCTACACCTTC. This chain links TRBV6-1 with TRBJ1-2, with D uncertain. Germline V gene lookup returns CDR1 MNHNS and CDR2 SASEGT. The CDR3 consists of 14 residues. Trimming pared 6 bases from V and 4 bases from J, leaving 15 bases between.

The V call is TRBV20-1, the J call TRBJ2-5; D is undetermined. V gave up 0 bases and J gave up 4 bases, with 9 bases separating them. Germline V gene data show CDR1 as DFQATT and CDR2 as SNEGSKA (reference sequence). This CDR3 comprises 13 residues. CDR3 nucleotides: TGCAGTGCTAGAGACGTGGGCGTAGAGACCCAGTACTTC. Translated, it gives CSARDVGVETQYF.

This clonotype showed up just a few times. The chain joins TRBV7-9 to TRBJ2-3; 15 bases are shared with TRBD2. There are 17 residues in the CDR3. V lost 5 bases to trimming and J lost 4 bases; unmatched junction nucleotides: 7. Germline V gene lookup returns CDR1 SEHNR and CDR2 FQNEAQ (reference sequence). DNA of the CDR3: TGTGCCAGCAGCCTACCGGGACTAGCGGGGGGCTCAGATACGCAGTATTTT. Its translation: CASSLPGLAGGSDTQYF.

This sequence joins TRBV7-2 and TRBJ2-1; D uncertain. The J call may be incorrect, as the DNA end agrees better with TRBJ2-7. Germline V gene sequence: CDR1 SGHTA, CDR2 FQGNSA. This CDR3 has 13 residues. CDR3 protein: CASSLVVHNEQYF. As DNA, the CDR3 is TGTGCCAGCAGCTTAGTTGTCCACAATGAGCAGTACTTC.

The gene calls are TRBV7-2 and TRBJ1-2, with 7 nucleotides matching TRBD1. Germline CDR1 SGHTA, CDR2 FQGNSA. The V gene end was trimmed by 3 bases and the J gene end by 5 bases; junction bases not matched to a gene: 9. The CDR3 totals 15 residues. This CDR3 is CASSLLGGTEYGYTF. The CDR3 nucleotides read TGTGCCAGCAGCTTGCTCGGCGGGACAGAGTATGGCTACACCTTC. Full variable domain (rest looked up from reference TRBV7-2 and TRBJ1-2): GAGVSQSPSNKVTEKGKDVELRCDPISGHTALYWYRQSLGQGLEFLIYFQGNSAPDKSGLPSDRFSAERTGGSVSTLTIQRTQQEDSAVYLCASSLLGGTEYGYTFGSGTRLTVV.

The CDR3 spells CASSLVWDRGYLDTEAFF. The CDR3 DNA follows: TGTGCCAGCAGCTTAGTGTGGGACAGGGGTTATCTTGACACTGAAGCTTTCTTT. The rearrangement joins TRBV11-2 to TRBJ1-1; 10 bases align to TRBD1. There are 18 residues in the CDR3. CDR1 and CDR2 from the germline V gene are SGHAT and FQNNGV. The ends lost 1 base at V and 3 bases at J; junction bases unmatched: 11. Filled out from reference TRBV11-2 and TRBJ1-1, the complete variable domain reads EAGVAQSPRYKIIEKRQSVAFWCNPISGHATLYWYQQILGQGPKLLIQFQNNGVVDDSQLPKDRFSAERLKGVDSTLKIQPAKLEDSAVYLCASSLVWDRGYLDTEAFFGQGTRLTVV.

The chain couples TRBV6-5 to TRBJ2-3; a weak D match, TRBD2 (5 bases). The germline V and J ends were trimmed by 4 bases and 10 bases, with 12 bases remaining between them. The length of the CDR3 is 12 residues. The V gene's germline CDR1 is MNHEY and CDR2 SVGAGI. The CDR3 DNA sequence: TGTGCCAGCAGTTTCCGAGGGTTAGCGCAGTATTTT. This encodes CASSFRGLAQYF.